This TCR beta chain was sequenced during a study of T cell responses to AZD1222 COVID-19 vaccine. Study-wide results and caveats: Spike-wide vaccine-associated CD4 TCRs dominated at 160-218 and 743-854. Of the AZD1222 recipients, only five to seven were seropositive at baseline.

Method: immunoSEQ multiplex PCR; TCRdb's copy keeps in-frame clones and lacks some. The data contain approximately 88,000 clones, roughly nine tenths of them singletons. The CDR3 consists of 12 residues. CDR1 is SNHLY, CDR2 FYNNEI, per germline. V lost 9 bases to trimming and J lost 9 bases, with 12 bases between them. Of note for this clone: The antigen remains unidentified.

Material: peripheral blood, obtained 28 days after the second AZD1222 dose. This chain joins TRBV2 and TRBJ1-6; D unclear. The TCR was taken from an adult who received the AZD1222 COVID-19 vaccine. CDR3 sequence reads: CARATDGSPLHF. As DNA, the CDR3 is TGTGCCAGGGCTACCGACGGTTCACCCCTCCACTTT.